This T cell receptor (beta chain) was captured in a study of vaccination effects on CD4 cells after COVID-19. Notes on the study in general: Clonal contraction was marked in infection- and vaccine-induced clones late after vaccination. Healthy vaccinees' vaccine-induced clones included only 1 of 255 that recognized common cold coronaviruses.

Clones were sequenced by immunoSEQ multiplex PCR, and TCRdb holds only the in-frame ones, with some missing. The table records 45,000 to 60,000 clones, about 80% of them present only once. About this clone: Its cognate antigen is unknown.

CDR1 KGHSH and CDR2 LQKENI come from the germline V gene. The V gene end was trimmed by 3 bases and the J gene end by 8 bases; junction bases not matched to a gene: 4. The CDR3 contains 15 residues. CD4+ T cell isolation took place after nine to eleven days of culture. IL-2 medium was substituted for half the medium on days 3 and 7. The sequence derives from a human donor who received a COVID-19 vaccine. The sample in question was CD4+ T cells from PBMCs cultured without peptide, obtained before COVID-19 vaccination. V and J are TRBV18 and TRBJ2-1, with 13 positions matching TRBD2. The CDR3 here is CASSPGLAGVHEQFF. The CDR3, as DNA: TGTGCCAGCTCACCCGGACTAGCGGGGGTTCATGAGCAGTTCTTC.